The 18 T cell receptor beta chains below come from one sample, sequenced in a study of blood T cell repertoires in COVID-19. The assay was immunoSEQ multiplex PCR, and TCRdb's table has in-frame clones only and misses some. The repertoire holds more than 110,000 clones, with around 86% as singletons. The material sequenced was peripheral blood. The origin of the receptors is a human donor in a cohort sampled during active COVID-19.

Here the CDR3 DNA reads TGTGCCAGTACCCTCGAGGGGCGGGGTAAGGGCACAGATACGCAGTATTTT. Translated: CASTLEGRGKGTDTQYF. V is TRBV19 and J is TRBJ2-3; tentatively, D is TRBD2 (6 bases). Germline CDR1 and CDR2: LNHDA and SQIVND (reference sequence). V lost 7 bases and J 1 base, leaving 21 bases between the germline ends. This CDR3 has 17 amino acids. Variable domain in full (rest from reference TRBV19 and TRBJ2-3): DGGITQSPKYLFRKEGQNVTLSCEQNLNHDAMYWYRQDPGQGLRLIYYSQIVNDFQKGDIAEGYSVSREKKESFPLTVTSAQKNPTAFYLCASTLEGRGKGTDTQYFGPGTRLTVL.

Written as DNA, the CDR3 is TGTGCCACCAGCAGCCTCCGGGACAGGGGACGGAACACTGAAGCTTTCTTT. Its translation: CATSSLRDRGRNTEAFF. V gene TRBV15 combines with J gene TRBJ1-1; 10 nucleotides match TRBD1. V lost 3 bases, J lost 1 base, and 8 bases stayed unmatched. The germline CDR1 and CDR2 sequences are LNHNV and YYDKDF (reference sequence). CDR3 length: 17 amino acids.

J is TRBJ2-7 and V is TRBV19; TRBD2 matches 8 bases. The junction had 13 bases not matched to a gene; V was cut back by 5 bases and J by 7 bases. The V gene's germline CDR1 is LNHDA and CDR2 SQIVND (reference sequence). There are 15 residues in the CDR3. This CDR3 reads CASSSSGSAAREQYF. The CDR3 DNA follows: TGTGCCAGTAGTTCGAGCGGGAGTGCTGCTAGGGAGCAGTACTTC.

This chain joins TRBV7-3 and TRBJ2-1; 8 bases align to TRBD2. CDR3 length: 17 amino acids. V lost 2 bases, J lost 0 bases, and 6 bases stayed unmatched. Germline V gene sequence: CDR1 SGHTA, CDR2 FQGTGA. CDR3 bases: TGTGCCAGCAGCTTAGCGGGGGGCGGGTCCTCCTACAATGAGCAGTTCTTC. Translating gives CASSLAGGGSSYNEQFF.

This clone was recorded only once. CDR3 loop: CSVETGREQYF. The CDR3 nucleotides are TGCAGCGTTGAGACAGGGAGGGAGCAGTACTTC. V is TRBV29-1 and J is TRBJ2-7, with D tentatively TRBD1 (7 bases). Germline V gene sequence: CDR1 SQVTM, CDR2 ANQGSEA. This CDR3 has 11 residues. V lost 3 bases and J lost 7, with 10 bases in between.

This clone was detected only a few times. The V call is TRBV5-6, the J call TRBJ1-2; TRBD1 matches at 7 bases. The V gene end was trimmed by 0 bases and the J gene end by 8 bases; junction bases not matched to a gene: 4. Germline CDR1 SGHDT, CDR2 YYEEEE. The CDR3 sequence is 13 residues long. CDR3 in amino acids: CASSLGQGDGYTF. DNA for the CDR3: TGTGCCAGCAGCTTGGGGCAGGGGGACGGCTACACCTTC. Together with reference TRBV5-6 and TRBJ1-2, the CDR3 gives the full variable domain: DAGVTQSPTHLIKTRGQQVTLRCSPKSGHDTVSWYQQALGQGPQFIFQYYEEEERQRGNFPDRFSGHQFPNYSSELNVNALLLGDSALYLCASSLGQGDGYTFGSGTRLTVV.

The chain links TRBV5-1 to TRBJ1-1, with 9 nucleotides matching TRBD1. The CDR3 spans 16 residues. CDR1 is SGHRS, CDR2 YFSETQ, per germline. V shed 2 bases, J shed 1 base, and the junction held 6 bases outside the gene matches. The CDR3 coding sequence is TGCGCCAGCAGCTTTTCTCCGGGACAGGGGAACACTGAAGCTTTCTTT. This codes for CASSFSPGQGNTEAFF.

This rearrangement joins TRBV5-1 to TRBJ2-6, with D perhaps TRBD2 (6 bases). The CDR3 contains 16 residues. With 4 bases removed from V and 2 bases from J, the gap between germline ends came to 13 bases. Per germline, CDR1 SGHRS and CDR2 YFSETQ. The chain's CDR3 is CASSVGPGAGANVLTF. The CDR3 DNA reads as TGCGCCAGCAGCGTAGGACCGGGGGCTGGGGCCAACGTCCTGACTTTC.

This clone was found once. This chain joins TRBV2 and TRBJ2-5, with D perhaps matching TRBD1 (5 bases). V gave up 1 base and J gave up 5 bases, with 14 bases separating them. CDR1 is SNHLY, CDR2 FYNNEI, per germline. The CDR3 is 15 amino acids. The CDR3 is CASSEERARQETQYF. In DNA form, the CDR3 reads TGTGCCAGCAGTGAAGAACGGGCCCGACAGGAGACCCAGTACTTC.

The rearrangement uses TRBV30 and TRBJ2-7; 7 positions agree with TRBD1. The CDR3 length is 12 residues. Looked up from germline, CDR1 is GTSNPN and CDR2 is SVGIG (reference sequence). V lost 5 bases and J lost 4; bases outside the gene matches: 5. The DNA for the CDR3 is TGTGCCTGGCGACAGGGAGATTACGAGCAGTACTTC. Its translation: CAWRQGDYEQYF.

The rearrangement uses TRBV7-9 and TRBJ2-7; TRBD2 might be the D (6 bases). The CDR3 spans 15 residues. Germline CDR1 is SEHNR and CDR2 is FQNEAQ (reference sequence). Trimming stripped 4 bases from V and 5 bases from J, with 18 bases between. The CDR3, as DNA: TGTGCCAGCAGCTCCGGGACCGGAGGGTTCAACGAGCAGTACTTC. Encoded protein: CASSSGTGGFNEQYF.

The chain combines TRBV19 with TRBJ1-2, with D possibly being TRBD1 (6 bases). CDR1 is LNHDA and CDR2 is SQIVND in the germline V gene (reference sequence). There are 14 residues in the CDR3. The ends were cut back, 5 bases at V and 6 bases at J, with 16 bases in the middle. The CDR3 DNA reads TGTGCCAGTAGTCAGGGGATTCCCCTAGATGGCTACACCTTC. Translating gives CASSQGIPLDGYTF.

This rearrangement joins TRBV28 to TRBJ2-2, with 8 bases fitting TRBD1. Trimming cost V 7 bases and J 4 bases; bases outside gene matches: 8. The CDR3 length is 15 residues. CDR1 is MDHEN and CDR2 is SYDVKM in the germline V gene. The CDR3 DNA sequence: TGTGCCAGCACCCTAAGGACAGGGAGCACCGGGGAGCTGTTTTTT. Translating it yields CASTLRTGSTGELFF.

The chain carries TRBV12-3 or TRBV12-4 and TRBJ1-5; D unclear. The length of the CDR3 is 13 residues. Trimming shortened V by 3 bases and J by 8 bases, and 11 bases separated the two germline ends. The CDR3 is CASSLTHREPQHF. CDR3 DNA: TGTGCCAGCAGTTTGACCCACCGGGAGCCCCAGCATTTT.

This clone was seen a single time. The rearrangement joins TRBV5-4 to TRBJ2-1; 7 nucleotides align to TRBD1. The V gene's germline CDR1 is SGHNT and CDR2 YYREEE (reference sequence). The V gene end was trimmed by 4 bases and the J gene end by 6 bases; junction bases not matched to a gene: 7. The CDR3 is 14 amino acids. The CDR3 here is CASSGTGTANEQFF. In DNA form, the CDR3 reads TGTGCCAGCAGCGGGACCGGGACAGCCAATGAGCAGTTCTTC.

In this sample, this clone turned up a few times. The V gene is TRBV5-1, the J gene TRBJ1-4; D perhaps matches TRBD1 (6 bases). This CDR3 spans 15 amino acids. Germline assignment: CDR1 SGHRS and CDR2 YFSETQ. Deletions cut 0 bases from V and 5 bases from J, with 11 bases between. CDR3 region: CASSLDTGSNEKLFF. The CDR3, as DNA: TGCGCCAGCAGCTTGGATACAGGGTCCAATGAAAAACTGTTTTTT.

The chain is built from TRBV9 and TRBJ1-2; 7 bases are a match to TRBD1. Germline-derived CDR1 and CDR2 are SGDLS and YYNGEE. V was pared by 2 bases and J by 7 bases, with 2 bases of the junction left unmatched. The CDR3 extends over 12 amino acids. The CDR3 here is CASSVQGGGYTF. In DNA form, the CDR3 reads TGTGCCAGCAGCGTGCAGGGGGGTGGCTACACCTTC.

The chain combines TRBV5-4 with TRBJ2-7; a weak D match, TRBD1 (6 bases). The CDR3 loop spans 14 amino acids. The V gene's germline CDR1 is SGHNT and CDR2 YYREEE (reference sequence). V gave up 0 bases and J gave up 2 bases, with 9 bases separating them. The CDR3 DNA is TGTGCCAGCAGCTTGGTGGGGGCAACCTACGAGCAGTACTTC. This encodes CASSLVGATYEQYF. The variable domain in full, completed from reference TRBV5-4 and TRBJ2-7, reads ETGVTQSPTHLIKTRGQQVTLRCSSQSGHNTVSWYQQALGQGPQFIFQYYREEENGRGNFPPRFSGLQFPNYSSELNVNALELDDSALYLCASSLVGATYEQYFGPGTRLTVT.